A selection of T cell receptor beta chains follows, all from one sample in a study of T cell clonotyping in hematopoietic cell transplantation. Clones were read by immunoSEQ multiplex PCR, and TCRdb kept only the in-frame ones, dropping some. This sample has tens of thousands of clones; about 70% occur once, and the top ten carry approximately 5.9%. The sample here was peripheral blood mononuclear cells, taken before stem cell transplant. The receptor set was obtained from a man aged 50 to 60 with myelodysplastic syndrome. Some clones in this sample may be carry-over from other donors' samples. The CDR3 runs from the conserved cysteine through the conserved F or W. The order of the fields is V gene, clone size, J gene, D gene, CDR3 DNA, CDR3 protein. The D gene is left open where the match is weak. Clone size appears in some rows only: once, few, many, or a class for an expanded clone.

v_call: TRBV6-5
clone_size: .
j_call: TRBJ2-7
d_call: TRBD1
cdr3_nt: TGTGCCAGCACCCAGGACAGGGCGGGCGACGAGCAGTACTTC
cdr3_aa: CASTQDRAGDEQYF

v_call: TRBV6-5
clone_size: .
j_call: TRBJ1-2
d_call: .
cdr3_nt: TGTGCCAGCAATTTCGGGGGGCACGGTGCGGGCTACACCTTC
cdr3_aa: CASNFGGHGAGYTF

v_call: TRBV30
clone_size: .
j_call: TRBJ1-5
d_call: .
cdr3_nt: TGTGCCTGGAGTGAGGAGGTAACTCAGCCCCAGCATTTT
cdr3_aa: CAWSEEVTQPQHF

v_call: TRBV6-5
clone_size: once
j_call: TRBJ1-3
d_call: .
cdr3_nt: TGTGCCAGTGGAGGGCCAAACACCATATATTTT
cdr3_aa: CASGGPNTIYF

v_call: TRBV6-5
clone_size: few
j_call: TRBJ1-1
d_call: .
cdr3_nt: TGTGCCAGCAGCCGGGCAGGGAACACTGAAGCTTTCTTT
cdr3_aa: CASSRAGNTEAFF

v_call: TRBV6-5
clone_size: .
j_call: TRBJ1-6
d_call: TRBD1
cdr3_nt: TGTGCCAGCACCCGGACAGGAAATTCACCCCTCCACTTT
cdr3_aa: CASTRTGNSPLHF

v_call: TRBV7-8
clone_size: few
j_call: TRBJ1-3
d_call: .
cdr3_nt: TGTGCCAGCAGTCACCGGACAGTATCTGGAAACACCATATATTTT
cdr3_aa: CASSHRTVSGNTIYF

v_call: TRBV5-6
clone_size: .
j_call: TRBJ1-2
d_call: .
cdr3_nt: TGTGCCAGCAGGATTGGGGAGGGGGTTACCTATGGCTACACCTTC
cdr3_aa: CASRIGEGVTYGYTF

v_call: TRBV28
clone_size: .
j_call: TRBJ2-4
d_call: .
cdr3_nt: TGTGCCAGCAGTTTAGGAGTCCGGGTAGCCAAAAACATTCAGTACTTC
cdr3_aa: CASSLGVRVAKNIQYF

v_call: TRBV7-2
clone_size: .
j_call: TRBJ1-1
d_call: .
cdr3_nt: TGTGCCAGCAGCTTACAGGGTCGTGACACTGAAGCTTTCTTT
cdr3_aa: CASSLQGRDTEAFF

v_call: TRBV25-1
clone_size: .
j_call: TRBJ2-1
d_call: TRBD2
cdr3_nt: TGTGCCAGCAGTGAACGGGAGGGTCCGTTCTTC
cdr3_aa: CASSEREGPFF

v_call: TRBV30
clone_size: .
j_call: TRBJ1-5
d_call: .
cdr3_nt: TGTGCCTGGAGTGTCCAGGGCTTTAGACAGCCCCAGCATTTT
cdr3_aa: CAWSVQGFRQPQHF

v_call: TRBV30
clone_size: .
j_call: TRBJ1-5
d_call: TRBD1
cdr3_nt: TGTGCCTGGAGTGTAAGGTCAGGGGGCAGGCAGCCCCAGCATTTT
cdr3_aa: CAWSVRSGGRQPQHF

v_call: TRBV29-1
clone_size: .
j_call: TRBJ1-3
d_call: TRBD1
cdr3_nt: TGCAGCGTTGTGGGGGACAGTGACTCTGGAAACACCATATATTTT
cdr3_aa: CSVVGDSDSGNTIYF

v_call: TRBV30
clone_size: .
j_call: TRBJ1-5
d_call: .
cdr3_nt: TGTGCCTGGAGTGTGGCCCACAGGGAGGGTCAGCCCCAGCATTTT
cdr3_aa: CAWSVAHREGQPQHF

v_call: TRBV30
clone_size: .
j_call: TRBJ1-2
d_call: TRBD1
cdr3_nt: TGTGCCTGGAGTGGGGACAGATATGGCTACACCTTC
cdr3_aa: CAWSGDRYGYTF